The sample holds many counts of the clone carrying this TCR beta chain. The antigen remains unidentified. A modified ARM-PCR protocol with three rounds of nested PCR amplified TCRbeta. TCRdb used MiXCR to reprocess the multiplex PCR reads, holding one entry per CDR3 protein. The sample has about 200,000 distinct CDR3 sequences, roughly 70% seen once; the top ten hold approximately 26%. The template was RNA from unsorted bulk tissue. This sample stems from a study of tumor and adjacent non-tumor tissue in lung cancer. Study outcomes and limitations: Shorter survival was associated with higher TCR diversity in tumors. Tumor repertoires had a smaller top 100 clone share than normal lung.

Sequencing was carried out using lung tumor tissue. The TCR was taken from a man aged 60 to 69 with non-small cell lung cancer.

The CDR3 coding sequence is TGTGCCAGCAAGACAGGGTCTCACCAAGAGACCCAGTACTTC. Its translation: CASKTGSHQETQYF. The chain is built from TRBV6-1 and TRBJ2-5, with 7 bases matching TRBD1. This CDR3 spans 14 amino acids. Germline V gives CDR1 MNHNS, CDR2 SASEGT. V trimming: 7 bases; J trimming: 0 bases; junction bases outside the gene matches: 5.